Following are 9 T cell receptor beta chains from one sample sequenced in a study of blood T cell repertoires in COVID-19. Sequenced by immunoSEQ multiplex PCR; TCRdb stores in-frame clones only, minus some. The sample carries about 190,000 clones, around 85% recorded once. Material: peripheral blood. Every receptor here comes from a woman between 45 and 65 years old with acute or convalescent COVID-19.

The CDR3 spells CASSWTGSSGYTF. The DNA of the CDR3 is TGTGCCAGCAGTTGGACAGGTTCAAGTGGCTACACCTTC. The V call is TRBV6-2 or TRBV6-3, the J call TRBJ1-2; 7 positions match TRBD1. The junction had 6 bases not matched to a gene; V was cut back by 4 bases and J by 7 bases. The germline V gene has CDR1 MNHEY and CDR2 SVGEGT. The CDR3 length is 13 residues.

CDR3 region: CASSSTGGFSGNTIYF. The DNA for the CDR3 is TGTGCCAGCAGCTCGACAGGGGGCTTCTCTGGAAACACCATATATTTT. The J gene is TRBJ1-3, the V gene TRBV9, with 10 bases matching TRBD1. With 4 bases clipped from V and 0 bases from J, the junction kept 4 bases outside the gene matches. This CDR3 comprises 16 residues. Germline V lookup: CDR1 SGDLS, CDR2 YYNGEE.

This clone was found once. CDR3 region: CASNSGTGGYTF. CDR3 DNA: TGTGCCAGCAACAGCGGTACCGGTGGCTACACCTTC. The chain employs TRBV25-1 and TRBJ1-2, with D unresolved. V was trimmed by 7 bases and J by 7 bases, leaving 13 bases between them. Germline V lookup: CDR1 MGHDK, CDR2 SYGVNS. The CDR3 contains 12 residues.

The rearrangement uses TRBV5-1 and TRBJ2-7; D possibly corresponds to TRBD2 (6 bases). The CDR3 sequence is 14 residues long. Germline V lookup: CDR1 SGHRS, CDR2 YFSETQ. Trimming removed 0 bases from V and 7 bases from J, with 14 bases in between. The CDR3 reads CASSLDGRKAEQYF. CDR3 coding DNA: TGCGCCAGCAGCTTGGACGGGAGAAAAGCGGAGCAGTACTTC.

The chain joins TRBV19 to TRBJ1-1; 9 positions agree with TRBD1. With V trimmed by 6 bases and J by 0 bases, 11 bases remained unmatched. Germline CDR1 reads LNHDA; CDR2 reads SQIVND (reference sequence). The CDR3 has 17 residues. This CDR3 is CASRRSGTGLLNTEAFF. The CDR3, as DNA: TGTGCCAGTAGACGGTCCGGGACAGGGCTATTGAACACTGAAGCTTTCTTT. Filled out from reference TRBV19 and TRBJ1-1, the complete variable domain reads DGGITQSPKYLFRKEGQNVTLSCEQNLNHDAMYWYRQDPGQGLRLIYYSQIVNDFQKGDIAEGYSVSREKKESFPLTVTSAQKNPTAFYLCASRRSGTGLLNTEAFFGQGTRLTVV.

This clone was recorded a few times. For the CDR3, the DNA is TGCAGCGTACAGGGCACTGAAGCTTTCTTT. This gives the protein CSVQGTEAFF. The V call is TRBV29-1, the J call TRBJ1-1; the D gene is possibly TRBD1 (6 bases). V was pared by 6 bases and J by 4 bases, with 6 bases between. The CDR3 contains 10 residues. CDR1 is SQVTM and CDR2 is ANQGSEA in the germline V gene. The complete variable domain, with remaining parts taken from reference TRBV29-1 and TRBJ1-1, reads SAVISQKPSRDICQRGTSLTIQCQVDSQVTMMFWYRQQPGQSLTLIATANQGSEATYESGFVIDKFPISRPNLTFSTLTVSNMSPEDSSIYLCSVQGTEAFFGQGTRLTVV.

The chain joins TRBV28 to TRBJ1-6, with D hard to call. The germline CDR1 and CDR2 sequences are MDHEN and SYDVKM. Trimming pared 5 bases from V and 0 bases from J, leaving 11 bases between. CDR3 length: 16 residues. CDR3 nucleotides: TGTGCCAGCAGTCTCGCGGGGAGCTCCTATAATTCACCCCTCCACTTT. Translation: CASSLAGSSYNSPLHF.

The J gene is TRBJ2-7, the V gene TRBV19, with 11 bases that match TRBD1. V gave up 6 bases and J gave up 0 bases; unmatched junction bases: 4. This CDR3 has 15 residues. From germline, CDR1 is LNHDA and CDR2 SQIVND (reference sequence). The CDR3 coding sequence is TGTGCCAGTAGGCCCGGGACAGGGGGCTCCTACGAGCAGTACTTC. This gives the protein CASRPGTGGSYEQYF.

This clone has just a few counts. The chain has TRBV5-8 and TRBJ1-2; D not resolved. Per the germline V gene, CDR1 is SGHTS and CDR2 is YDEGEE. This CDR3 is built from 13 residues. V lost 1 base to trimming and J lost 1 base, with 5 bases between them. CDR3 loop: CASSLLSNYGYTF. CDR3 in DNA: TGTGCCAGCAGCTTGTTGAGTAACTATGGCTACACCTTC.